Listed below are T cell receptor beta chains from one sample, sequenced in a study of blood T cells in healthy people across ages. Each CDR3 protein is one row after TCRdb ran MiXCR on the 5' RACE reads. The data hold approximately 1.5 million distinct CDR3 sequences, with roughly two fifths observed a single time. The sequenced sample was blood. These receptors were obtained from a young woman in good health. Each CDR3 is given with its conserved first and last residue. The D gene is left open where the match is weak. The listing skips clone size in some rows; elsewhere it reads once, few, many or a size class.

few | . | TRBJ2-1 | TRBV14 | CASGNWDRDEQFF | TGTGCCAGCGGAAACTGGGATCGGGATGAGCAGTTCTTC
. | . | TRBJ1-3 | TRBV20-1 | CSARSGSGNTIYF | TGCAGTGCCCGAAGCGGGTCTGGAAACACCATATATTTT
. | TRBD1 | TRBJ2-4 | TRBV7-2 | CASSFDQGASNIQYF | TGTGCCAGCAGCTTTGACCAGGGGGCAAGTAACATTCAGTACTTC
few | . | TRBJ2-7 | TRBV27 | CASSLGGRVEQYF | TGTGCCAGCAGTTTAGGGGGGCGGGTCGAGCAGTACTTC
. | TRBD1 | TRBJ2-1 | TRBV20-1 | CSARDQGTGYTEQFF | TGCAGTGCTAGAGATCAGGGGACAGGGTATACTGAGCAGTTCTTC
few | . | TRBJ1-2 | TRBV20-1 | CSAGYQGGYGYTF | TGCAGTGCCGGATATCAGGGAGGCTATGGCTACACCTTC
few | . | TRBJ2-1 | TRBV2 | CASRDYPHGQFF | TGTGCCAGCAGGGACTACCCGCACGGGCAGTTCTTC
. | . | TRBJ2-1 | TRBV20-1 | CSARDAYRSYNEQFF | TGCAGTGCTAGAGATGCCTACCGCTCCTACAATGAGCAGTTCTTC
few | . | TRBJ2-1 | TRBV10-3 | CAISVGRSSYNEQFF | TGTGCCATCAGTGTCGGTAGGAGCTCCTACAATGAGCAGTTCTTC
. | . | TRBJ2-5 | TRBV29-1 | CSVVQLVSYNEQYF | TGCAGCGTTGTCCAACTAGTCTCCTACAATGAGCAGTACTTC
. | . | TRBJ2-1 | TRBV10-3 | CAISDGELGDNEQFF | TGTGCCATCAGTGACGGAGAGTTGGGGGACAATGAGCAGTTCTTC
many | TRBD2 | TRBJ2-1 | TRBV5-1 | CASSSRTSGSSYNEQFF | TGCGCCAGCAGCTCACGGACTAGCGGGAGCTCCTACAATGAGCAGTTCTTC
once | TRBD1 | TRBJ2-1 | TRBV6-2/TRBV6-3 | CASRIRDRGYNEQFF | TGTGCCAGCAGGATCCGGGACAGGGGTTACAATGAGCAGTTCTTC
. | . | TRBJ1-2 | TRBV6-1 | CASSEQRGGGYTF | TGTGCCAGCAGTGAACAACGGGGCGGAGGCTACACCTTC
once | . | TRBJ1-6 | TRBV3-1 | CASSQRMINSPLHF | TGTGCCAGCAGCCAAAGGATGATTAATTCACCCCTCCACTTT
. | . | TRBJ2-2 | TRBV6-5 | CASSYDSGELFF | TGTGCCAGCAGTTACGACTCCGGGGAGCTGTTTTTT
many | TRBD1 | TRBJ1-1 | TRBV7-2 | CASSPGTAEAFF | TGTGCCAGCAGCCCGGGGACAGCTGAAGCTTTCTTT
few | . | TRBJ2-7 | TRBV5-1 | CASSSQGSNEQYF | TGCGCCAGCAGCTCTCAGGGGTCCAACGAGCAGTACTTC
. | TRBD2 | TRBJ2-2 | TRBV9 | CASSPGVSGGFGELFF | TGTGCCAGCAGCCCAGGGGTTAGCGGGGGATTCGGGGAGCTGTTTTTT
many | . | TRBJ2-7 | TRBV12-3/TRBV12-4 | CASSPTASYEQYF | TGTGCCAGCAGTCCAACAGCTTCCTACGAGCAGTACTTC